This is a list of T cell receptor beta chains from one sample in a study of blood T cell repertoires in COVID-19. Profiled with immunoSEQ multiplex PCR; TCRdb holds only in-frame clones, not every one. The sample records 210,000 or so clones, about 83% being singletons. The sample consisted of peripheral blood. These receptors all come from a woman aged 45-65 years with active or convalescent COVID-19. CDR3s include the opening cysteine and the closing phenylalanine or tryptophan. Each record gives: CDR3 DNA, CDR3 protein, clone size, D gene, CDR3 length, J gene, V gene. A D gene is named only where the DNA matches it firmly. Not all rows give a size; the values are once, few, many and, for expanded clones, a class.

DNA: TGTGCCAGCTCACCAGTGACAGGGGTGGGAGAGACCCAGTACTTC; CDR3: CASSPVTGVGETQYF; size: -; D: TRBD1; length: 15; J: TRBJ2-5; V: TRBV18
DNA: TGTGCCACCAAAGATTTCACAGGACCCAATTCACCCCTCCACTTT; CDR3: CATKDFTGPNSPLHF; size: -; D: -; length: 15; J: TRBJ1-6; V: TRBV6-5
DNA: TGTGCCAGCTCACCTCAGGAGGGCTGGGGCACCGGGGAGCTGTTTTTT; CDR3: CASSPQEGWGTGELFF; size: -; D: -; length: 16; J: TRBJ2-2; V: TRBV18
DNA: TGTGCCAGCAGCTTATGGGGACTAGCAACCTACGAGCAGTACTTC; CDR3: CASSLWGLATYEQYF; size: -; D: TRBD2; length: 15; J: TRBJ2-7; V: TRBV5-6
DNA: TGTGCCAGCAGCTGGGACAGGGGAACCGGGGAGCTGTTTTTT; CDR3: CASSWDRGTGELFF; size: -; D: TRBD1; length: 14; J: TRBJ2-2; V: TRBV7-8
DNA: TGTGCCAGCAGCCCCGGGGGGGGTGGCACCGGGGAGCTGTTTTTT; CDR3: CASSPGGGGTGELFF; size: -; D: TRBD2; length: 15; J: TRBJ2-2; V: TRBV3-1/TRBV3-2
DNA: TGTGCCACCAGGGGCTCCGCGGGACAGGGGACGGATACGCAGTATTTT; CDR3: CATRGSAGQGTDTQYF; size: -; D: TRBD1; length: 16; J: TRBJ2-3; V: TRBV24-1
DNA: TGTGCCAGCAGTGCAAACCAGGCAACTAATGAAAAACTGTTTTTT; CDR3: CASSANQATNEKLFF; size: -; D: -; length: 15; J: TRBJ1-4; V: TRBV25-1
DNA: TGCGCCAGCAGCCAAGGGGGGAGGGGATTCACAGATACGCAGTATTTT; CDR3: CASSQGGRGFTDTQYF; size: -; D: TRBD2; length: 16; J: TRBJ2-3; V: TRBV4-1
DNA: TGCAGCGTTGAACGTGACAGGGAACCCTACGAGCAGTACTTC; CDR3: CSVERDREPYEQYF; size: -; D: TRBD1; length: 14; J: TRBJ2-7; V: TRBV29-1
DNA: TGTGCCAGCTTACGGAACACAGGCTGGGACTATGGCTACACCTTC; CDR3: CASLRNTGWDYGYTF; size: -; D: -; length: 15; J: TRBJ1-2; V: TRBV6-5
DNA: TGTGCCAGCAGCGTCGAAACTACGGGACAGGGCTACACAGATACGCAGTATTTT; CDR3: CASSVETTGQGYTDTQYF; size: -; D: TRBD1; length: 18; J: TRBJ2-3; V: TRBV9
DNA: TGCTCCCCGTCACAGGGCTACACCTTC; CDR3: CSPSQGYTF; size: -; D: -; length: 9; J: TRBJ1-2; V: TRBV20-1
DNA: TGTGCCAGCAGCCAAGAGGGCCAGGGGACGCAAGGCTACACCTTC; CDR3: CASSQEGQGTQGYTF; size: few; D: -; length: 15; J: TRBJ1-2; V: TRBV7-9
DNA: TGTGCCAGTAGTATAGTTTCGGGACAGGGGTACAATGAGCAGTTCTTC; CDR3: CASSIVSGQGYNEQFF; size: few; D: TRBD1; length: 16; J: TRBJ2-1; V: TRBV19
DNA: TGTGCCAGCAGTTTGGGGACAGGGGATGGCTACACCTTC; CDR3: CASSLGTGDGYTF; size: -; D: TRBD1; length: 13; J: TRBJ1-2; V: TRBV12-3/TRBV12-4
DNA: TGTGCCAGCAGTCCAGGCGCAACTAATGAAAAACTGTTTTTT; CDR3: CASSPGATNEKLFF; size: few; D: -; length: 14; J: TRBJ1-4; V: TRBV6-5
DNA: TGTGCCAGCAGTTCTAGGGGGAATGGCTACACCTTC; CDR3: CASSSRGNGYTF; size: -; D: -; length: 12; J: TRBJ1-2; V: TRBV28
DNA: TGTGCCAGCAGCCCCGGACAGGGGTCTAACAATGAGCAGTTCTTC; CDR3: CASSPGQGSNNEQFF; size: once; D: TRBD1; length: 15; J: TRBJ2-1; V: TRBV3-1/TRBV3-2
DNA: TGTGCCAGCAGTGGGACAGGGGGCGGACAGCCCCAGCATTTT; CDR3: CASSGTGGGQPQHF; size: -; D: TRBD1; length: 14; J: TRBJ1-5; V: TRBV25-1
DNA: TGTGCCAGCAGAGGATTGAGGGGACACGTGAACACTGAAGCTTTCTTT; CDR3: CASRGLRGHVNTEAFF; size: -; D: -; length: 16; J: TRBJ1-1; V: TRBV7-9
DNA: TGTGCCAGCAGCTTGGGTTCAGCGAACTCTGGAAACACCATATATTTT; CDR3: CASSLGSANSGNTIYF; size: -; D: -; length: 16; J: TRBJ1-3; V: TRBV5-4
DNA: TGTGCCAGCCGCGGGGTAGTTAACACCGGGGAGCTGTTTTTT; CDR3: CASRGVVNTGELFF; size: -; D: -; length: 14; J: TRBJ2-2; V: TRBV2
DNA: TGTGCCAGCTCCCCCCTTGCTGGAAACACCATATATTTT; CDR3: CASSPLAGNTIYF; size: -; D: -; length: 13; J: TRBJ1-3; V: TRBV18
DNA: TGTGCCAGCAAAGTGACAGGGAGTAGCGAGCAGTACTTC; CDR3: CASKVTGSSEQYF; size: -; D: TRBD1; length: 13; J: TRBJ2-7; V: TRBV2
DNA: TGTGCCAGCAGCGTAGAAGGGACAGGGGCCGCAACTAATGAAAAACTGTTTTTT; CDR3: CASSVEGTGAATNEKLFF; size: -; D: TRBD1; length: 18; J: TRBJ1-4; V: TRBV9
DNA: TGCGCCAGCAGATTTGGTGGACAGGGCAACTATGGCTACACCTTC; CDR3: CASRFGGQGNYGYTF; size: -; D: TRBD1; length: 15; J: TRBJ1-2; V: TRBV5-1
DNA: TGTGCCAGCAGCTTGTCAGGACAGACTAACTATGGCTACACCTTC; CDR3: CASSLSGQTNYGYTF; size: few; D: -; length: 15; J: TRBJ1-2; V: TRBV5-6
DNA: TGTGCCAGCAGTGACCGGGACAGCACCTATGGGACTGAAGCTTTCTTT; CDR3: CASSDRDSTYGTEAFF; size: -; D: TRBD1; length: 16; J: TRBJ1-1; V: TRBV27
DNA: TGTGCCAGCTTAGTGAGTCACAGGGGGGAGACCCAGTACTTC; CDR3: CASLVSHRGETQYF; size: -; D: TRBD1; length: 14; J: TRBJ2-5; V: TRBV7-2
DNA: TGTGCCGGCATCCGACTAGCGGGAACCGAGCAGTACTTC; CDR3: CAGIRLAGTEQYF; size: -; D: TRBD2; length: 13; J: TRBJ2-7; V: TRBV10-3
DNA: TGCAGCGTTGATGGGCGGGAGGGAGGTCGCGAGCAGTACTTC; CDR3: CSVDGREGGREQYF; size: -; D: TRBD2; length: 14; J: TRBJ2-7; V: TRBV29-1
DNA: TGTGCCAGCAGCCCGGACTGGAACTATGGCTACACCTTC; CDR3: CASSPDWNYGYTF; size: once; D: -; length: 13; J: TRBJ1-2; V: TRBV11-2
DNA: TGCAGCGCGACCGGCTCTGGAAACACCATATATTTT; CDR3: CSATGSGNTIYF; size: -; D: -; length: 12; J: TRBJ1-3; V: TRBV29-1
DNA: TGTGCCAGCAGCGTAGCCCAACCACTGACAGGGGCCGCTAACTATGGCTACACCTTC; CDR3: CASSVAQPLTGAANYGYTF; size: -; D: TRBD1; length: 19; J: TRBJ1-2; V: TRBV9
DNA: TGCAGTGCTAGTCCGGCAGGGGCTCGAGAAAAACTGTTTTTT; CDR3: CSASPAGAREKLFF; size: -; D: -; length: 14; J: TRBJ1-4; V: TRBV20-1
DNA: TGTGCCACTCAGGACAGGTTCAATGAGCAGTTCTTC; CDR3: CATQDRFNEQFF; size: -; D: TRBD1; length: 12; J: TRBJ2-1; V: TRBV19
DNA: TGTGCCAGCAGTTACAGCGGCGGGGGTTCCTACAATGAGCAGTTCTTC; CDR3: CASSYSGGGSYNEQFF; size: few; D: TRBD2; length: 16; J: TRBJ2-1; V: TRBV6-5
DNA: TGTGCCAGCAGCCTAAGCGGGTACAATGAGCAGTTCTTC; CDR3: CASSLSGYNEQFF; size: -; D: -; length: 13; J: TRBJ2-1; V: TRBV11-2
DNA: TGTGCCACGAGAGGAACACCCCTCCACTTT; CDR3: CATRGTPLHF; size: -; D: -; length: 10; J: TRBJ1-6; V: TRBV12-2
DNA: TGCGCCAGCAGCCAAGCTCTGGCGACACAGGGAGGCTACACCTTC; CDR3: CASSQALATQGGYTF; size: -; D: -; length: 15; J: TRBJ1-2; V: TRBV4-1
DNA: TGTGCCAGCAGTGCCCTTTTTGAAGCTTTCTTT; CDR3: CASSALFEAFF; size: -; D: -; length: 11; J: TRBJ1-1; V: TRBV6-4
DNA: TGTGCCAGCAGCCCCTTGGGGAGTGGAAACACCATATATTTT; CDR3: CASSPLGSGNTIYF; size: -; D: -; length: 14; J: TRBJ1-3; V: TRBV6-5
DNA: TGTGCCAGTAATTCCGGGACAGGGGGCGATCAGCCCCAGCATTTT; CDR3: CASNSGTGGDQPQHF; size: -; D: TRBD1; length: 15; J: TRBJ1-5; V: TRBV19
DNA: TGTGCCAGCAGCCAGATGACAGTGTCAGGTGTCACTGAAGCTTTCTTT; CDR3: CASSQMTVSGVTEAFF; size: -; D: -; length: 16; J: TRBJ1-1; V: TRBV14
DNA: TGTGCCAGCAGCTCTCAGGGGTTTGGCACTGAAGCTTTCTTT; CDR3: CASSSQGFGTEAFF; size: once; D: -; length: 14; J: TRBJ1-1; V: TRBV7-3
DNA: TGTGCCACCATAGGCGCAGGGGTACCCGGGGAGCTGTTTTTT; CDR3: CATIGAGVPGELFF; size: -; D: -; length: 14; J: TRBJ2-2; V: TRBV6-5
DNA: TGTGCCAGCAGCAAAGTTCGGAACACTGAAGCTTTCTTT; CDR3: CASSKVRNTEAFF; size: -; D: -; length: 13; J: TRBJ1-1; V: TRBV21-1
DNA: TGTGCCAGCAGGCCCTTCGAGGGGGCACTGTGGACAAAGAACACTGAAGCTTTCTTT; CDR3: CASRPFEGALWTKNTEAFF; size: few; D: TRBD1; length: 19; J: TRBJ1-1; V: TRBV5-5
DNA: TGTGCCAGCAAATCTCGAGAAAATGAAAAACTGTTTTTT; CDR3: CASKSRENEKLFF; size: -; D: -; length: 13; J: TRBJ1-4; V: TRBV2
DNA: TGTGCCAACAGCCGCGGATCTAACACCGGGGAGCTGTTTTTT; CDR3: CANSRGSNTGELFF; size: -; D: -; length: 14; J: TRBJ2-2; V: TRBV14
DNA: TGTGCCACCAGTGATTTACAGGGGCAGCCCCAGCATTTT; CDR3: CATSDLQGQPQHF; size: -; D: TRBD1; length: 13; J: TRBJ1-5; V: TRBV24-1
DNA: TGTGCCAGCAGAACCCGGGGCGGGATCGGTGAGCAGTTCTTC; CDR3: CASRTRGGIGEQFF; size: many; D: -; length: 14; J: TRBJ2-1; V: TRBV6-5